This T cell receptor beta chain was identified during a study of cytomegalovirus exposure and HLA in healthy donors. Concerning this clone itself: The antigen is not known.

From germline, CDR1 is GTSNPN and CDR2 SVGIG (reference sequence). This CDR3 is built from 13 residues. Use of 60 Vbeta and 13 Jbeta primers characterized the PCR. The data were produced by immunoSEQ multiplex PCR, yet TCRdb's version contains in-frame clones alone and is incomplete. Here the sample table reports 45,000 to 65,000 clones. Regarding the study as a whole: TCR beta V- and J-gene trimming, according to a later analysis, was linked to a missense DCLRE1C variant. Previous analysis showed most TCR beta V segments were productive about 87% or about 30% of the time. Per published reports, the classifier diagnosed cytomegalovirus status with high specificity and sensitivity.

Sequenced input: PBMCs. The clonotype comes from a man between 18 and 35 years old in good health and CMV-seropositive. The rearrangement uses TRBV30 and TRBJ2-5, with D uncertain. The J call may not be correct, given that the DNA end is closer to TRBJ2-7. In nucleotides, the CDR3 is TGTGCCTCGAACCCAGGTGGCCCCTACGAGCAGTACTTC. This sequence encodes CASNPGGPYEQYF.